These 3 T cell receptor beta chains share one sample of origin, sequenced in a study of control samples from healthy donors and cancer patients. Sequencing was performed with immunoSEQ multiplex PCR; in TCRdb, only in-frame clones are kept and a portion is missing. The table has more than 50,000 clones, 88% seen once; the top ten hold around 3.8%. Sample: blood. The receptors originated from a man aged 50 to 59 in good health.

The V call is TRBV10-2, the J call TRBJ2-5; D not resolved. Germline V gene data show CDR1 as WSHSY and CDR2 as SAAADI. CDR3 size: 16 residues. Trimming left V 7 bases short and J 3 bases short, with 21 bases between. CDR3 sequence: CASTFSFLSREETQYF. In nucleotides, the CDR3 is TGCGCCAGCACTTTCTCATTTCTATCAAGGGAAGAGACCCAGTACTTC.

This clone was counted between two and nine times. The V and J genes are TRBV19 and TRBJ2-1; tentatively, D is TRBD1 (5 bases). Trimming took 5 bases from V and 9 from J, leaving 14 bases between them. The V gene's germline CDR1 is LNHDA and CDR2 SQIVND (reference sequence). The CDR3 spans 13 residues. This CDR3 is CASSVQGVGEQFF. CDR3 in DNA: TGTGCCAGTAGTGTTCAGGGTGTGGGTGAGCAGTTCTTC.

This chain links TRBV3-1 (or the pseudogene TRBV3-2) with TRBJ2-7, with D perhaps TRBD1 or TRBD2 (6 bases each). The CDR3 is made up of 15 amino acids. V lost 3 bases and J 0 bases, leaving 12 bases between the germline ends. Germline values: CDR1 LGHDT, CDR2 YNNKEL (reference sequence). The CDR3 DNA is TGTGCCAGCAGCCATTTTACGGGGGCCTCCTACGAGCAGTACTTC. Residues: CASSHFTGASYEQYF.